This T cell receptor (beta chain) was sequenced for a study of T cell repertoires in cytomegalovirus infection. Whole-study context: It was the public TCR beta signatures that indicated both CMV infection and matching HLA type. Points from the study as a whole: Adding up the frequency of public TCR beta families identified people who carried CMV plus the relevant HLA.

The CDR3 has 12 residues. Germline V CDR1 and CDR2: SGHVS, FNYEAQ. V lost 4 bases and J 8 bases, leaving 8 bases between the germline ends. As regards this clonotype: Its antigen is as yet unknown.

Each CDR3 protein is one row after TCRdb ran MiXCR on the reads. In the table there are roughly 990,000 distinct CDR3 sequences, approximately 31% of which are singletons. This chain links TRBV7-6 with TRBJ2-2, with D hard to call. Sequencing was performed on cultured CD8+ T cells from PBMCs, taken from culture after CMV antigen stimulation. The sequence was collected from a human donor in good health (CMV status not recorded). Some clones in this sample may be carry-over from other donors' samples. The CDR3 coding sequence is TGTGCCAGCAGCTCCCCGAGTGGGGAGCTGTTTTTT. This translates into CASSSPSGELFF. The full variable domain, rest sourced from reference TRBV7-6 and TRBJ2-2, is GAGVSQSPRYKVTKRGQDVALRCDPISGHVSLYWYRQALGQGPEFLTYFNYEAQQDKSGLPNDRFSAERPEGSISTLTIQRTEQRDSAMYRCASSSPSGELFFGEGSRLTVL.